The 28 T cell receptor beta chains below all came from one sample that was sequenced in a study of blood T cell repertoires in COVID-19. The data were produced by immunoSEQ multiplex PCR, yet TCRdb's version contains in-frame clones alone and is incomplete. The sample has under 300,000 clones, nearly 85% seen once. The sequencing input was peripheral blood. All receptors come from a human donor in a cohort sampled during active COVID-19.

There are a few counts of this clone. The CDR3: CASSLSRDQPQHF. CDR3 in DNA: TGTGCCAGCAGCTTAAGTCGAGATCAGCCCCAGCATTTT. This rearrangement joins TRBV11-2 to TRBJ1-5; D is undetermined. The germline V and J ends were trimmed by 2 bases and 5 bases, with 7 bases remaining between them. The CDR3 extends over 13 amino acids. Germline CDR1 is SGHAT and CDR2 is FQNNGV.

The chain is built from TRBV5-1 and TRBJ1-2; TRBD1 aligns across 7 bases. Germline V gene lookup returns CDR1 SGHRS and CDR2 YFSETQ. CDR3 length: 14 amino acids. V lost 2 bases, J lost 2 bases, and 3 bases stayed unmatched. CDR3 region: CASSFGTVNYGYTF. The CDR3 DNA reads TGCGCCAGCAGCTTTGGGACAGTAAACTATGGCTACACCTTC.

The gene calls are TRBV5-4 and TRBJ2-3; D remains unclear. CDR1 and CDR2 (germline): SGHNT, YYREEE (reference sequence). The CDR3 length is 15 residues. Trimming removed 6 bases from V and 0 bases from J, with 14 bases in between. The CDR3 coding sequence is TGTGCCAGCACCACCTCCAGGTTTAGCACAGATACGCAGTATTTT. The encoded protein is CASTTSRFSTDTQYF.

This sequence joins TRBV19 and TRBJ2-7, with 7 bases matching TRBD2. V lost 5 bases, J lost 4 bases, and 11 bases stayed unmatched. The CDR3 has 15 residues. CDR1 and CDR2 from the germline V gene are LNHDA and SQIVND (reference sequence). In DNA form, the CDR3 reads TGTGCCAGTAGTCCGGGGGGTCTGGGTCCGTACGAGCAGTACTTC. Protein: CASSPGGLGPYEQYF.

The CDR3 DNA sequence: TGTGCCAGCAGCATAGAAAGATCGACTAGCGGGGGGGCAAACAATGAGCAGTTCTTC. This sequence encodes CASSIERSTSGGANNEQFF. V usage is TRBV7-6 and J usage is TRBJ2-1; 14 bases map to TRBD2. The CDR3 has 19 residues. The J segment lost 5 bases and the V segment lost 5 bases, leaving 14 bases of the junction unmatched. CDR1 and CDR2 from the germline V gene are SGHVS and FNYEAQ.

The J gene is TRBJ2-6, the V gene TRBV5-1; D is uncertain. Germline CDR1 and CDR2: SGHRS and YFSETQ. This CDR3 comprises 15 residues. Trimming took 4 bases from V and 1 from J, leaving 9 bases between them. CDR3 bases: TGCGCCAGCAGCCTTTTCCTATCTGGGGCCAACGTCCTGACTTTC. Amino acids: CASSLFLSGANVLTF.

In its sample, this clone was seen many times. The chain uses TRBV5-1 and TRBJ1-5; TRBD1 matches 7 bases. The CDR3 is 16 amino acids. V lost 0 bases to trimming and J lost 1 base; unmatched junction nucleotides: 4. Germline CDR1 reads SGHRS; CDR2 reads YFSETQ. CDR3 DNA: TGCGCCAGCAGCTTGGGACAGGGAACGAGCAATCAGCCCCAGCATTTT. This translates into CASSLGQGTSNQPQHF.

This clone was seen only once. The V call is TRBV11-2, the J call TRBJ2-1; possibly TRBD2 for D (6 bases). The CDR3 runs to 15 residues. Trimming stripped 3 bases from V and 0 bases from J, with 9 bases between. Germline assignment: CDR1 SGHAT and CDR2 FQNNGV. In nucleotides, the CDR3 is TGTGCCAGCAGCTTTGGCGGGAACTCCTACAATGAGCAGTTCTTC. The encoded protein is CASSFGGNSYNEQFF.

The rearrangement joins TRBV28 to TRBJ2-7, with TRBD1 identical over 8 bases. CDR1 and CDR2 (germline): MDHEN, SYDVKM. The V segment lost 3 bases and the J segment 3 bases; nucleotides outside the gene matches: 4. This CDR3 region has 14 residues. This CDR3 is CASSFNRGDYEQYF. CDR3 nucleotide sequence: TGTGCCAGCAGTTTTAACAGGGGGGACTACGAGCAGTACTTC.

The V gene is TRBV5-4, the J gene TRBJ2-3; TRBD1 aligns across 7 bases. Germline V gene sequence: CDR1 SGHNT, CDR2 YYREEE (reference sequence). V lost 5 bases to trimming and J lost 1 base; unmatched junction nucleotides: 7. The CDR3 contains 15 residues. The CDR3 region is CASRLAQGRTDTQYF. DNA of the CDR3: TGTGCCAGCAGACTGGCACAGGGGCGCACAGATACGCAGTATTTT.

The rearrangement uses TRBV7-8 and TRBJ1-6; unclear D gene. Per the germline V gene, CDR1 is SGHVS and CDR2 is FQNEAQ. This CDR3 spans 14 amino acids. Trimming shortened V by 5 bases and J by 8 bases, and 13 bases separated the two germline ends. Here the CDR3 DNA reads TGTGCCAGCAGCCCCGTCCAGAGGGATTCACCCCTCCACTTT. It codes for CASSPVQRDSPLHF.

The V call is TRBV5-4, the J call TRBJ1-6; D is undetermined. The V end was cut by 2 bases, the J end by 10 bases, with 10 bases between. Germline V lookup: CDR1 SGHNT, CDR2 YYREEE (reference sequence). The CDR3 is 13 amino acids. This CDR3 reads CASSLYSSSPLHF. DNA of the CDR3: TGTGCCAGCAGCTTATATTCAAGCTCACCCCTCCACTTT. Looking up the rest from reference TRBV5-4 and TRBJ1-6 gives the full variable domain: ETGVTQSPTHLIKTRGQQVTLRCSSQSGHNTVSWYQQALGQGPQFIFQYYREEENGRGNFPPRFSGLQFPNYSSELNVNALELDDSALYLCASSLYSSSPLHFGNGTRLTVT.

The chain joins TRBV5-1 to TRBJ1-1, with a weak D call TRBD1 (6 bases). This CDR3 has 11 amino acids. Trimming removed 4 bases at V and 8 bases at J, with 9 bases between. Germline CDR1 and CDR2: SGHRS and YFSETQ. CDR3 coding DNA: TGCGCCAGCAGCGAAGGGACAGAAGCTTTCTTT. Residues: CASSEGTEAFF.

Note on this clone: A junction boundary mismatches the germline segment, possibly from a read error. CDR3 DNA: TGTGCCAGCAGCTTTGGTAGCGCCGCCTACGATGAGCAGTTCTTC. Encoded protein: CASSFGSAAYDEQFF. This chain connects TRBV5-4 to TRBJ2-1, with D perhaps matching TRBD2 (5 bases). Looked up from germline, CDR1 is SGHNT and CDR2 is YYREEE (reference sequence). The CDR3 has 15 residues.

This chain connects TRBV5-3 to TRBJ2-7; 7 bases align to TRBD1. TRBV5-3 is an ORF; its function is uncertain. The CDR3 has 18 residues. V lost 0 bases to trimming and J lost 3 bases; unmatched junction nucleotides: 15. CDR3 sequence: CARSLGLELRYRGYEQYF. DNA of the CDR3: TGTGCCAGAAGCTTGGGGCTGGAGTTGAGGTACAGGGGCTACGAGCAGTACTTC.

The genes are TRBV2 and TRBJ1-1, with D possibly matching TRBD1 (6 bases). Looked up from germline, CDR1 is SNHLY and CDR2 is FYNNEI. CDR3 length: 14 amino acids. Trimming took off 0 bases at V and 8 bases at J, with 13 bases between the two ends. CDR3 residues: CASSEAHLQGEAFF. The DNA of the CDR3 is TGTGCCAGCAGTGAAGCCCACCTACAGGGAGAAGCTTTCTTT.

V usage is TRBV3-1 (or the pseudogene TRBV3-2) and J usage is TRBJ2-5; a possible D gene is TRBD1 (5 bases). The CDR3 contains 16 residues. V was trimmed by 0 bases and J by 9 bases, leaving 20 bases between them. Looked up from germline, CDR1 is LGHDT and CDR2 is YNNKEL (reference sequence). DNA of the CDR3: TGTGCCAGCAGCCAAGACCGGACACCCCCCCCAAGGGCCCAGTACTTC. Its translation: CASSQDRTPPPRAQYF.

This CDR3 reads CASSLGPGVGNTIYF. The CDR3 region has the DNA TGTGCCAGCAGCTTAGGCCCGGGGGTCGGAAACACCATATATTTT. The chain joins TRBV7-2 to TRBJ1-3; D is possibly TRBD1 (5 bases). CDR1 and CDR2 (germline): SGHTA, FQGNSA. The ends were cut back, 1 base at V and 4 bases at J, with 11 bases in the middle. The CDR3 covers 15 residues. Complete variable domain (other parts from reference TRBV7-2 and TRBJ1-3): GAGVSQSPSNKVTEKGKDVELRCDPISGHTALYWYRQSLGQGLEFLIYFQGNSAPDKSGLPSDRFSAERTGGSVSTLTIQRTQQEDSAVYLCASSLGPGVGNTIYFGEGSWLTVV.

CDR3 nucleotides: TGTGCCAGCAGCCCAAGACAGGGAATGAGCACTGAAGCTTTCTTT. Amino acid sequence: CASSPRQGMSTEAFF. The chain recombines TRBV13 with TRBJ1-1; 7 nucleotides match TRBD1. This CDR3 has 15 residues. V lost 5 bases and J lost 4; bases outside the gene matches: 10. Germline-derived CDR1 and CDR2 are PRHDT and FYEKMQ (reference sequence).

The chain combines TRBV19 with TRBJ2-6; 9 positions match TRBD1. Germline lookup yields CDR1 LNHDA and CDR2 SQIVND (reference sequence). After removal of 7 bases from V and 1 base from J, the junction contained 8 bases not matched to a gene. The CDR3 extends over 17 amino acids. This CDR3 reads CASITTGGQSGANVLTF. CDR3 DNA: TGTGCCAGTATCACGACAGGGGGGCAGTCTGGGGCCAACGTCCTGACTTTC.

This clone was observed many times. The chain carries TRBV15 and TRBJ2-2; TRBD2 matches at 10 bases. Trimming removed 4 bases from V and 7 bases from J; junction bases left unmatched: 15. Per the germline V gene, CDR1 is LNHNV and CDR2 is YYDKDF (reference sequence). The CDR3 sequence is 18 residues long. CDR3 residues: CATSTRRGAGGPVGELFF. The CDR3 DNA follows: TGTGCCACCAGCACCCGAAGAGGAGCGGGGGGGCCGGTCGGGGAGCTGTTTTTT. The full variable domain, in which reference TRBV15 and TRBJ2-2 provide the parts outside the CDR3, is DAMVIQNPRYQVTQFGKPVTLSCSQTLNHNVMYWYQQKSSQAPKLLFHYYDKDFNNEADTPDNFQSRRPNTSFCFLDIRSPGLGDTAMYLCATSTRRGAGGPVGELFFGEGSRLTVL.

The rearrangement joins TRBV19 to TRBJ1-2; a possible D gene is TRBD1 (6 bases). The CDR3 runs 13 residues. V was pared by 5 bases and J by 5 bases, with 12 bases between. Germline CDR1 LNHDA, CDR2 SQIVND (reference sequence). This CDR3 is CASSGSQGYGYTF. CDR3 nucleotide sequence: TGTGCCAGTAGTGGGTCCCAGGGGTATGGCTACACCTTC.

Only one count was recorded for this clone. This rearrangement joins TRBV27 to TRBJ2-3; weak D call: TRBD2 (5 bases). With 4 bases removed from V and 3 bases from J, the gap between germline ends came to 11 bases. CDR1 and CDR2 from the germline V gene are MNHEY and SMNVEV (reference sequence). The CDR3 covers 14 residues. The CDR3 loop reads CASSSRGETDTQYF. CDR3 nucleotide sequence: TGTGCCAGCAGTTCCCGGGGAGAAACAGATACGCAGTATTTT.

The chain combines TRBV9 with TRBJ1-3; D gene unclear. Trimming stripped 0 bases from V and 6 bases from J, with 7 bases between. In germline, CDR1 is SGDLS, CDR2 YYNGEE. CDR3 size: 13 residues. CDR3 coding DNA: TGTGCCAGCAGCGTAGGAGGAGAAAACACCATATATTTT. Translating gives CASSVGGENTIYF. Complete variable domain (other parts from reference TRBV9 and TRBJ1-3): DSGVTQTPKHLITATGQRVTLRCSPRSGDLSVYWYQQSLDQGLQFLIQYYNGEERAKGNILERFSAQQFPDLHSELNLSSLELGDSALYFCASSVGGENTIYFGEGSWLTVV.

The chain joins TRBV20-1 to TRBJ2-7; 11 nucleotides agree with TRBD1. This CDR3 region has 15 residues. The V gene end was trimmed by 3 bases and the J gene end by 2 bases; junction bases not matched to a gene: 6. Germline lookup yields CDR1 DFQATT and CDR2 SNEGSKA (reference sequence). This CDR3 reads CSASGDRGDAYEQYF. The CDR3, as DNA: TGCAGTGCTAGTGGGGACAGGGGGGATGCCTACGAGCAGTACTTC.

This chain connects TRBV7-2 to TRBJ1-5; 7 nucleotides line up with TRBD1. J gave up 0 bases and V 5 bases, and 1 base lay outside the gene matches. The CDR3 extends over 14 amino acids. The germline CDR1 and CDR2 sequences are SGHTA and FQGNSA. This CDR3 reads CASSGQVSNQPQHF. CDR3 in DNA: TGTGCCAGCAGCGGACAGGTTAGCAATCAGCCCCAGCATTTT.

The CDR3 spells CASSLGGQTRTYEQYF. The CDR3 coding sequence is TGTGCCAGCAGCTTAGGCGGACAGACCAGAACCTACGAGCAGTACTTC. The gene calls are TRBV7-8 and TRBJ2-7, with a weak D call TRBD1 (6 bases). Germline V CDR1 and CDR2: SGHVS, FQNEAQ. The CDR3 length is 16 residues. V lost 1 base and J lost 2, with 15 bases in between.

CDR3 in DNA: TGTGCCAGCACGATACAGAGCTCCTACGAGCAGTACTTC. It encodes CASTIQSSYEQYF. V gene TRBV28 combines with J gene TRBJ2-7; no clear D gene. There are 13 residues in the CDR3. Trimming left V 7 bases short and J 0 bases short, with 10 bases between. Per germline, CDR1 MDHEN and CDR2 SYDVKM.